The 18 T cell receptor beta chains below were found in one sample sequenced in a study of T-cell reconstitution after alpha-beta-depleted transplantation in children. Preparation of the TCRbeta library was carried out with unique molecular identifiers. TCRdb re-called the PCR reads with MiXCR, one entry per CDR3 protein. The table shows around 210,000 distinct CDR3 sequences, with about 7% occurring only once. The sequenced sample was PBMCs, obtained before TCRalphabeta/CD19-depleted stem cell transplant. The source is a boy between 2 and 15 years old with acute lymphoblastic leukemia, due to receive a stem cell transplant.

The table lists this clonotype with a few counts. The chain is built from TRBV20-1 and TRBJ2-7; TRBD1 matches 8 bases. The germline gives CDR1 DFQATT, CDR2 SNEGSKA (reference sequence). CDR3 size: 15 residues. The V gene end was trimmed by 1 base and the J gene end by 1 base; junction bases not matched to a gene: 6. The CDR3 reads CSARGTGQGSYEQYF. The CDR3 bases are TGCAGTGCTAGAGGTACCGGACAGGGTTCCTACGAGCAGTACTTC.

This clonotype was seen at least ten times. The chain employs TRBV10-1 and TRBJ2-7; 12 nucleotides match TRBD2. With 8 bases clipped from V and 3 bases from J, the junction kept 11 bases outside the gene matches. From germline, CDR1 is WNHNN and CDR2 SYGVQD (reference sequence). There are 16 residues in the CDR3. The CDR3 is CASPWTSGTLYYEQYF. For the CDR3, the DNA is TGCGCCAGCCCCTGGACTAGCGGGACCCTCTACTACGAGCAGTACTTC.

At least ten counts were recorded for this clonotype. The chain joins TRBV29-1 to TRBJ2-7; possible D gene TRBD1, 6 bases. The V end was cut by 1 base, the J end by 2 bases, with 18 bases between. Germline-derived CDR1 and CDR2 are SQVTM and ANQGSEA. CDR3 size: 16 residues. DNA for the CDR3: TGCAGCGTTGAAGGGCCCAGGGGCGAAAGCCCCTACGAGCAGTACTTC. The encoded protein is CSVEGPRGESPYEQYF.

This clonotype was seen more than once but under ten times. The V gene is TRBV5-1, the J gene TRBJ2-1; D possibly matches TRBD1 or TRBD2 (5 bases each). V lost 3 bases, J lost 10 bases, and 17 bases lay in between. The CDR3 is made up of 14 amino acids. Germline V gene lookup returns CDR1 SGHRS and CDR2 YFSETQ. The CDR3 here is CASSSGSLPREQFF. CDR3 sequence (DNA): TGCGCCAGCAGCTCAGGGAGCCTACCCCGGGAGCAGTTCTTC.

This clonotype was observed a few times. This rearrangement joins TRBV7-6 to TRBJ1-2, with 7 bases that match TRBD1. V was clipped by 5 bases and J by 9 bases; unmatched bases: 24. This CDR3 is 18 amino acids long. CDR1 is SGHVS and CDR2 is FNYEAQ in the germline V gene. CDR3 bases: TGTGCCAGCAGCCCAGGGACCCGGGGACAGTCGAAGGCGAACCGCTACACCTTC. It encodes CASSPGTRGQSKANRYTF.

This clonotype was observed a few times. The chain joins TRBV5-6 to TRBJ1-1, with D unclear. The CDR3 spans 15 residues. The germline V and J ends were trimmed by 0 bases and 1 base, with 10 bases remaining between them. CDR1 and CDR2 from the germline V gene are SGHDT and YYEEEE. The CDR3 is CASSLGSGGNTEAFF. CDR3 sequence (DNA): TGTGCCAGCAGCTTGGGTTCAGGAGGGAACACTGAAGCTTTCTTT.

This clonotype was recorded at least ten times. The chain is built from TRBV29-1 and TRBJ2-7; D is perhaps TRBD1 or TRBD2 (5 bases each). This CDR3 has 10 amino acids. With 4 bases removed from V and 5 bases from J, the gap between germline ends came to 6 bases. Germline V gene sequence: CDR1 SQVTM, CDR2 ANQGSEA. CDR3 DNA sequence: TGCAGCGTTGGGGGGAACGAGCAGTACTTC. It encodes CSVGGNEQYF.

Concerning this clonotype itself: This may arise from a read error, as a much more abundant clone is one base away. This CDR3 is CSSSLVGPRGIQYF. CDR3 bases: TGTTCCAGCAGTTTAGTGGGGCCTAGGGGCATTCAGTACTTC. V and J are TRBV28 and TRBJ2-4; D is perhaps TRBD1 (5 bases). CDR3 length: 14 residues. Germline loops: CDR1 MDHEN, CDR2 SYDVKM.

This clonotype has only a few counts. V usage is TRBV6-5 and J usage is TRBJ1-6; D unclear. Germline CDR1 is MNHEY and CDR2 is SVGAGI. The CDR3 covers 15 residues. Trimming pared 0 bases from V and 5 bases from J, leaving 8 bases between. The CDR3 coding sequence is TGTGCCAGCAGTTACTCCTGGGGAAATAATTCACCCCTCCACTTT. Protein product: CASSYSWGNNSPLHF.

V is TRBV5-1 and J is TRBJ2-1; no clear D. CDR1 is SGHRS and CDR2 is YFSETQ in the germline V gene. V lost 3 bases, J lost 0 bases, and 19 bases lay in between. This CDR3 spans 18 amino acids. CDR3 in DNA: TGCGCCAGCAGCTCGTCCGGGCTAAGCGTGAGCTCCTACAATGAGCAGTTCTTC. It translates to CASSSSGLSVSSYNEQFF.

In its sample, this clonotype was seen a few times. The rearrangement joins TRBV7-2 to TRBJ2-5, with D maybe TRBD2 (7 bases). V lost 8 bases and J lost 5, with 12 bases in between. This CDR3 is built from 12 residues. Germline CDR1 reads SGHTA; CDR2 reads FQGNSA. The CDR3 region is CASGGAPETQYF. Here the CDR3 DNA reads TGTGCCAGCGGGGGGGCCCCGGAGACCCAGTACTTC.

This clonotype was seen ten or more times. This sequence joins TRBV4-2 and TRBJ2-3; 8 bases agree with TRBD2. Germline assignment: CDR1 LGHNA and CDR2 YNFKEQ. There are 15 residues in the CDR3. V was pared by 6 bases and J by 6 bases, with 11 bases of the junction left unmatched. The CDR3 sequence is CASRRPGGPMDTQYF. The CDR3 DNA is TGTGCCAGCAGAAGACCGGGGGGGCCAATGGATACGCAGTATTTT.

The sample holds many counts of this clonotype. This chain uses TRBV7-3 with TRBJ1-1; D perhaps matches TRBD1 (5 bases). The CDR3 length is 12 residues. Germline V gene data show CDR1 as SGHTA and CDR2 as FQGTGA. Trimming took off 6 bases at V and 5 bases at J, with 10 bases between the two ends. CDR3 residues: CASSSPGTEAFF. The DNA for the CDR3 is TGTGCCAGCAGTTCCCCAGGGACTGAAGCTTTCTTT.

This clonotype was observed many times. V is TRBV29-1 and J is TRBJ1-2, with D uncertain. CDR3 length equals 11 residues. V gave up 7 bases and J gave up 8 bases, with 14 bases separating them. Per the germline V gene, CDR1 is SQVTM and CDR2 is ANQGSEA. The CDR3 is CSAQLIEGYTF. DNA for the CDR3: TGCAGCGCTCAGCTCATCGAAGGCTACACCTTC.

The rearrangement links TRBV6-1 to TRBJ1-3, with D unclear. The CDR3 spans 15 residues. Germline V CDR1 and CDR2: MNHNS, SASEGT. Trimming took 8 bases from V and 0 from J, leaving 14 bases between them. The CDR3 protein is CASGDKRLSGNTIYF. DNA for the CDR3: TGTGCCAGCGGCGACAAACGACTCTCTGGAAACACCATATATTTT.

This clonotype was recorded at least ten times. CDR3 coding DNA: TGTGCCAGCAGCCGACCAACTAGCGGAATGCAAGAGACCCAGTACTTC. Translated: CASSRPTSGMQETQYF. The chain has TRBV7-8 and TRBJ2-5; 8 nucleotides match TRBD2. The trim removed 5 bases at V and 2 bases at J, leaving 10 bases unmatched. This CDR3 spans 16 amino acids. Germline V lookup: CDR1 SGHVS, CDR2 FQNEAQ. Full variable domain (missing parts from reference TRBV7-8 and TRBJ2-5): GAGVSQSPRYKVAKRGQDVALRCDPISGHVSLFWYQQALGQGPEFLTYFQNEAQLDKSGLPSDRFFAERPEGSVSTLKIQRTQQEDSAVYLCASSRPTSGMQETQYFGPGTRLLVL.

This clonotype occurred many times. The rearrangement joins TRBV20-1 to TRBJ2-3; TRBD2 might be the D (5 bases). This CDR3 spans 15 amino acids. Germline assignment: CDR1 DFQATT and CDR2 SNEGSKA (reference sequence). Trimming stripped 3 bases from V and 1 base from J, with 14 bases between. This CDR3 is CSASSIGIGTDTQYF. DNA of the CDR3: TGCAGTGCTAGTTCAATCGGGATAGGCACAGATACGCAGTATTTT.

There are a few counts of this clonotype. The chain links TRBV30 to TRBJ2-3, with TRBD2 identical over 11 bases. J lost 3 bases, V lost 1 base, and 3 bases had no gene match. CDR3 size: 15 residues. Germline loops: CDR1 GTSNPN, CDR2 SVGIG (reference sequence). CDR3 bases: TGTGCCTGGAGTGACGGACTAGCGGGTACAGATACGCAGTATTTT. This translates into CAWSDGLAGTDTQYF.